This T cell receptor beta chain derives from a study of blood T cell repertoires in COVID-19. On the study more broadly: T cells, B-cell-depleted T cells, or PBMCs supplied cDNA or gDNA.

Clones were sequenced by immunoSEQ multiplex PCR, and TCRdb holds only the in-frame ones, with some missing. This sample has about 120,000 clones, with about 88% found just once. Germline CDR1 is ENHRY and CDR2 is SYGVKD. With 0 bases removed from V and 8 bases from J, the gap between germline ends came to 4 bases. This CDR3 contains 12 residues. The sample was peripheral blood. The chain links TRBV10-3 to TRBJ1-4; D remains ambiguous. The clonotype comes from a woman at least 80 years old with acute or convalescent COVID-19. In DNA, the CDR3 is TGTGCCATCAGTGAGTCGAGAGAAAAACTGTTTTTT. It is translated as CAISESREKLFF.